Below, 18 T cell receptor beta chains from the same sample are listed, as sequenced in a study of cytomegalovirus exposure and HLA in healthy donors. PCR employed 60 Vbeta and 13 Jbeta primers. The table came from immunoSEQ multiplex PCR; TCRdb's copy has only in-frame clones and leaves some out. This repertoire shows some 150,000 clones, 60% to 80% found once; its top ten account for about 0.62%. Sequenced input: PBMCs. These receptor sequences come from a male donor in good health and CMV-seronegative.

The chain combines TRBV6-6 with TRBJ2-5, with TRBD1 matching 7 bases. The germline gives CDR1 MNHNY, CDR2 SVGAGI (reference sequence). V shed 5 bases, J shed 5 bases, and the junction held 8 bases outside the gene matches. This CDR3 has 14 residues. The CDR3 DNA reads as TGTGCCAGCAGTCCTGACAGGGTCAGGGAGACCCAGTACTTC. Its protein is CASSPDRVRETQYF.

V usage is TRBV4-3 and J usage is TRBJ1-2, with 11 bases fitting TRBD1. The V gene end was trimmed by 3 bases and the J gene end by 4 bases; junction bases not matched to a gene: 4. The CDR3 has 15 residues. The germline gives CDR1 LGHNA, CDR2 YSLEER. This chain's CDR3 is CASSQDRGRGYGYTF. CDR3 sequence (DNA): TGCGCCAGCAGCCAGGACAGGGGGCGCGGCTATGGCTACACCTTC.

The V gene is TRBV6-1, the J gene TRBJ1-6, with D possibly matching TRBD1 (5 bases). Germline values: CDR1 MNHNS, CDR2 SASEGT. This CDR3 comprises 16 residues. The V end was cut by 2 bases, the J end by 7 bases, with 15 bases between. As DNA, the CDR3 is TGTGCCAGCAGTGAATCGGGGGGGGTTCGAAATTCACCCCTCCACTTT. Translating gives CASSESGGVRNSPLHF.

This rearrangement joins TRBV19 to TRBJ2-7, with D possibly matching TRBD2 (5 bases). CDR3 length: 12 residues. From germline, CDR1 is LNHDA and CDR2 SQIVND (reference sequence). Trimming removed 5 bases at V and 6 bases at J, with 11 bases between. This chain's CDR3 is CASSSEEREQYF. The CDR3 DNA is TGTGCCAGTAGTTCGGAGGAGCGCGAGCAGTACTTC.

This clone was seen once. V and J are TRBV18 and TRBJ2-5, with 9 bases that match TRBD2. Looked up from germline, CDR1 is KGHSH and CDR2 is LQKENI. The length of the CDR3 is 16 residues. The V segment lost 3 bases and the J segment 5 bases; nucleotides outside the gene matches: 10. CDR3 protein: CASSPSVFSGSETQYF. Here the CDR3 DNA reads TGTGCCAGCTCACCGTCTGTCTTTAGCGGGAGCGAGACCCAGTACTTC.

The chain couples TRBV21-1 to TRBJ1-5; the table's D gene call, TRBD1, was not cross checked with the DNA. TRBV21-1 counts as a pseudogene. This CDR3 contains 16 residues. CDR3: CASSKDGTGDNQPQHF. The CDR3 bases are TGTGCCAGCAGCAAAGACGGGACAGGGGACAATCAGCCCCAGCATTTT.

This sequence joins TRBV5-1 and TRBJ1-5, with D possibly TRBD1 on 5 matching bases. The germline V gene has CDR1 SGHRS and CDR2 YFSETQ. V dropped 0 bases and J dropped 7 bases, with 14 bases sitting between them. The CDR3 has 15 residues. The CDR3 DNA is TGCGCCAGCAGCTTGGCAGGGTCCTCGTGGCAGCCCCAGCATTTT. Translated: CASSLAGSSWQPQHF.

The genes are TRBV7-6 and TRBJ2-7; D perhaps matches TRBD1 (5 bases). CDR1 SGHVS and CDR2 FNYEAQ come from the germline V gene. Deletions cut 0 bases from V and 7 bases from J, with 13 bases between. CDR3 length: 14 residues. CDR3 coding DNA: TGTGCCAGCAGCTTAGCTTCGGGCAGGGAAGAGCAGTACTTC. Protein product: CASSLASGREEQYF.

The chain uses TRBV23-1 and TRBJ1-2; D is unclear. TRBV23-1 falls under the ORF class, with uncertain function. The ends were cut back, 0 bases at V and 2 bases at J, with 7 bases in the middle. This CDR3 is 14 amino acids long. CDR3 residues: CASSQSPVNYGYTF. The CDR3 nucleotides read TGCGCCAGCAGTCAATCGCCAGTGAACTATGGCTACACCTTC.

This clone was found once. V and J are TRBV6-6 and TRBJ1-4; a possible D gene is TRBD1 (5 bases). CDR3 length: 14 residues. V lost 6 bases and J 7 bases, leaving 15 bases between the germline ends. The germline V gene has CDR1 MNHNY and CDR2 SVGAGI (reference sequence). In nucleotides, the CDR3 is TGTGCCAGCAGAGACAACCCGGGGGGTGAAAAACTGTTTTTT. This translates into CASRDNPGGEKLFF.

This clone was detected only a few times. The rearrangement joins TRBV11-2 to TRBJ2-2; D gene unclear. Germline CDR1 and CDR2: SGHAT and FQNNGV. CDR3 size: 15 residues. Trimming shortened V by 1 base and J by 1 base, and 7 bases separated the two germline ends. The CDR3 protein is CASSLGLLNTGELFF. CDR3 nucleotide sequence: TGTGCCAGCAGCTTAGGCCTATTGAACACCGGGGAGCTGTTTTTT.

The rearrangement joins TRBV27 to TRBJ2-5; the D is unclear. The CDR3 runs to 12 residues. Germline V gene lookup returns CDR1 MNHEY and CDR2 SMNVEV (reference sequence). Trimming pared 2 bases from V and 4 bases from J, leaving 5 bases between. CDR3: CASSLTGETQYF. CDR3 DNA: TGTGCCAGCAGTTTAACGGGAGAGACCCAGTACTTC.

This chain joins TRBV4-1 and TRBJ1-6; D not certain. This CDR3 has 15 amino acids. Germline CDR1 is MGHRA and CDR2 is YSYEKL. Trimming removed 0 bases from V and 10 bases from J, with 13 bases in between. Here the CDR3 reads CASSQDRGGGSPLHF. The CDR3 bases are TGCGCCAGCAGCCAAGATCGCGGAGGAGGGTCACCCCTCCACTTT.

The chain employs TRBV6-9 and TRBJ1-1; D not resolved. Germline CDR1 and CDR2: MNHGY and SVAAGI. The CDR3 sequence is 15 residues long. V dropped 4 bases and J dropped 0 bases, with 12 bases sitting between them. The CDR3, as DNA: TGTGCCAGCAGTTCCCCCACCGCGATGAACACTGAAGCTTTCTTT. Protein sequence: CASSSPTAMNTEAFF.

The chain couples TRBV30 to TRBJ2-5; the D gene is possibly TRBD1 (5 bases). This CDR3 has 11 amino acids. From germline, CDR1 is GTSNPN and CDR2 SVGIG (reference sequence). Trimming took off 2 bases at V and 8 bases at J, with 9 bases between the two ends. The CDR3 sequence is CAWSSTGTQYF. DNA for the CDR3: TGTGCCTGGAGTTCTACAGGAACCCAGTACTTC.

The V gene is TRBV28, the J gene TRBJ2-5; tentatively, D is TRBD2 (5 bases). The germline V gene has CDR1 MDHEN and CDR2 SYDVKM. Deletions cut 7 bases from V and 1 base from J, with 10 bases between. This CDR3 is 13 amino acids long. The CDR3 DNA sequence: TGTGCCAGCACAAAGCGGCCCCAAGAGACCCAGTACTTC. This encodes CASTKRPQETQYF.

The J gene is TRBJ1-1, the V gene TRBV9; D may be TRBD1 (5 bases). Per the germline V gene, CDR1 is SGDLS and CDR2 is YYNGEE. This CDR3 has 17 amino acids. V dropped 0 bases and J dropped 5 bases, with 20 bases sitting between them. CDR3 DNA sequence: TGTGCCAGCAGCGTAGGAATGGATGGGGGGTACAAAACTGAAGCTTTCTTT. Its translation is CASSVGMDGGYKTEAFF.

This clone turned up a few times. The gene calls are TRBV9 and TRBJ2-3, with 8 nucleotides matching TRBD1. V lost 4 bases and J lost 2; bases outside the gene matches: 6. Germline assignment: CDR1 SGDLS and CDR2 YYNGEE. This CDR3 is 15 amino acids long. CDR3 sequence (DNA): TGTGCCAGCAGCTACAGGGGGTTATACACAGATACGCAGTATTTT. Protein: CASSYRGLYTDTQYF. Looking up the rest from reference TRBV9 and TRBJ2-3 gives the full variable domain: DSGVTQTPKHLITATGQRVTLRCSPRSGDLSVYWYQQSLDQGLQFLIQYYNGEERAKGNILERFSAQQFPDLHSELNLSSLELGDSALYFCASSYRGLYTDTQYFGPGTRLTVL.